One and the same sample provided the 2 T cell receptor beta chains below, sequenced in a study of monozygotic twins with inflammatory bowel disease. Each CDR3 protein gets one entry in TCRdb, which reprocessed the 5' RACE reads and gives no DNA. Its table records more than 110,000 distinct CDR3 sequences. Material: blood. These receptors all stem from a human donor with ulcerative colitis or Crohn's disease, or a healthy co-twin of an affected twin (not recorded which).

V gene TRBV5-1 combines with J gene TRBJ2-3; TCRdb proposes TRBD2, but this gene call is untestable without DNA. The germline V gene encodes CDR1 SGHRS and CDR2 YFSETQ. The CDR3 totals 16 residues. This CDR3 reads CASSGRTSGSTDTQYF.

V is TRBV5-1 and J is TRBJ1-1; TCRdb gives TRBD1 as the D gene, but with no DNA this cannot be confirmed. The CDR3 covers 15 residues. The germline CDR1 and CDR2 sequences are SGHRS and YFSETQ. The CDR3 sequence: CASSHPGPGPAEAFF.